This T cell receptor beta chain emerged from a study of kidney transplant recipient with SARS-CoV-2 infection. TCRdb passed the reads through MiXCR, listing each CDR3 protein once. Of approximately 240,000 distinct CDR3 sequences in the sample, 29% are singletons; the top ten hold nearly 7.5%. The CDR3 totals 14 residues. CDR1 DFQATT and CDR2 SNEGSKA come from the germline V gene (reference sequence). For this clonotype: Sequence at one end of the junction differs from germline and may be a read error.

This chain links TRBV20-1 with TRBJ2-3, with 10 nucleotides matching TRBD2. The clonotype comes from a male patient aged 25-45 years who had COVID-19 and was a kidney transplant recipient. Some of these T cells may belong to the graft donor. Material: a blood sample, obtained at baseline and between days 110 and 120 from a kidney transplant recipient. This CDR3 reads CGASVGTSVDTQYF. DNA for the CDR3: TGCGGTGCTAGTGTTGGGACTAGCGTGGATACGCAGTATTTT.